This is a list of T cell receptor beta chains from one sample in a study of control samples from healthy donors and cancer patients. Clones were sequenced by immunoSEQ multiplex PCR, and TCRdb holds only the in-frame ones, with some missing. Found here are around 90,000 clones, around 85% of them singletons; the top ten hold approximately 19%. Sequences were obtained from blood. All receptors derive from a man younger than 45 in good health. CDR3s include the opening cysteine and the closing phenylalanine or tryptophan. Each record gives: J gene, D gene, clone size, V gene, CDR3 DNA, CDR3 protein. A D gene is named only where the DNA matches it firmly. Some rows have no size entry. The others give once, few or many, or a class for an expanded clone.

>TRBJ2-1|NA|NA|TRBV11-1
TGTGCCAGCAGCTTTAACAGGGACCCCTACAATGAGCAGTTCTTC
CASSFNRDPYNEQFF
>TRBJ1-2|NA|NA|TRBV10-3
TGTGCCATCGGGCGGACAGATAACTATGGCTACACCTTC
CAIGRTDNYGYTF
>TRBJ2-1|NA|NA|TRBV27
TGTGCCAGCAGTCCCCTCAGGGATCTCAATGAGCAGTTCTTC
CASSPLRDLNEQFF
>TRBJ2-7|TRBD1|NA|TRBV7-9
TGTGCCAGCAGCTCAGCCAGGACAGGGAACGAGCAGTACTTC
CASSSARTGNEQYF
>TRBJ2-6|NA|NA|TRBV1
TGCACCAGCAGCCAAGATAGCGACAGGGGCCCTGGGGCCAACGTCCTGACTTTC
CTSSQDSDRGPGANVLTF
>TRBJ1-1|NA|NA|TRBV18
TGTGCCAGCTCAGGAATACAGGGTACGGATCCTGAAGCTTTCTTT
CASSGIQGTDPEAFF
>TRBJ2-6|TRBD2|NA|TRBV5-6
TGTGCCAGCAGCTGGGGGGGCTCTGGGGCCAACGTCCTGACTTTC
CASSWGGSGANVLTF
>TRBJ1-1|TRBD1|NA|TRBV2
TGTGCCAGCGGGGGACAGACACGAACTGAAGCTTTCTTT
CASGGQTRTEAFF
>TRBJ2-2|NA|NA|TRBV7-9
TGTGCCAGCGCGCCGAAGGCGAACACCGGGGAGCTGTTTTTT
CASAPKANTGELFF
>TRBJ2-1|NA|NA|TRBV6-2/TRBV6-3
TGTGCCAGCAGTTATGTTGATGGTTCCCCAAGCTCCTACAATGAGCAGTTCTTC
CASSYVDGSPSSYNEQFF
>TRBJ2-1|TRBD2|NA|TRBV7-3
TGTGCCAGCAGCTCTAGCGGGCGAAACAATGAGCAGTTCTTC
CASSSSGRNNEQFF
>TRBJ2-1|TRBD2|NA|TRBV18
TGTGCCAGCTCACCACAGCGGGGGGCCTACAATGAGCAGTTCTTC
CASSPQRGAYNEQFF
>TRBJ2-1|TRBD2|NA|TRBV2
TGTGCCAGCAGTGCGCGGGGGAACAATGAGCAGTTCTTC
CASSARGNNEQFF
>TRBJ2-3|NA|NA|TRBV2
TGTGCCAGCAGTGAGGGTACAGATACGCAGTATTTT
CASSEGTDTQYF
>TRBJ2-7|NA|NA|TRBV5-4
TGTGCCAGCAGCCCGGACGGAACCTACGAGCAGTACTTC
CASSPDGTYEQYF
>TRBJ1-1|TRBD1|NA|TRBV18
TGTGCCAGCTCACCCCCCTCAATACAGGGGTCGTCTGAAGCTTTCTTT
CASSPPSIQGSSEAFF
>TRBJ1-3|TRBD1|NA|TRBV12-5
TGTGCTAGCGGTCGGGACAGACTTTCTGGAAACACCATATATTTT
CASGRDRLSGNTIYF
>TRBJ2-5|NA|once|TRBV9
TGTGCCAGCAGCGTACGCCAGGGCCCCCAAGAGACCCAGTACTTC
CASSVRQGPQETQYF
>TRBJ1-4|NA|NA|TRBV5-1
TGCGCCAGCAGCTTCGGCAGGGCTGGGGAAAAACTGTTTTTT
CASSFGRAGEKLFF
>TRBJ2-2|NA|NA|TRBV10-3
TGTGCCGTTGAACCGGGTCATAACACCGGGGAGCTGTTTTTT
CAVEPGHNTGELFF
>TRBJ2-5|TRBD1|NA|TRBV5-4
TGTGCCAGCAGCTGGACAGGGGAAGAGACCCAGTACTTC
CASSWTGEETQYF
>TRBJ2-3|NA|many|TRBV24-1
TGTGCCACCAGTGATTTATCAGGACCAGATACGCAGTATTTT
CATSDLSGPDTQYF
>TRBJ2-1|NA|NA|TRBV5-1
TGCGCCAGCAGCCTCCGACAGGACAATGAGCAGTTCTTC
CASSLRQDNEQFF
>TRBJ1-1|NA|NA|TRBV6-6
TGTGCCAGCGGTTCGGGGCCGAGTTTTGCTGAAGCTTTCTTT
CASGSGPSFAEAFF
>TRBJ1-2|NA|NA|TRBV6-5
TGTGCCAGTTCAGGGGCTAACTATGGCTACACCTTC
CASSGANYGYTF
>TRBJ2-5|NA|few|TRBV5-6
TGTGCCAGCAGCTTGGCGTCACCCCAAGAGACCCAGTACTTC
CASSLASPQETQYF
>TRBJ1-5|TRBD1|few|TRBV24-1
TGTGCCACCAGTGACTTCGACAGGGGCAATCAGCCCCAGCATTTT
CATSDFDRGNQPQHF
>TRBJ2-3|NA|once|TRBV9
TGTGCCAGCAGCGTCTTTGACAGGAATACAGATACGCAGTATTTT
CASSVFDRNTDTQYF
>TRBJ2-3|TRBD2|NA|TRBV28
TGTGCCAGCAGTCTTCTAGCGGGGACCACAGATACGCAGTATTTT
CASSLLAGTTDTQYF
>TRBJ2-1|NA|NA|TRBV6-1
TGTGCCAGCAGTGAAAATTCGGCGGGGAGATACAATGAGCAGTTCTTC
CASSENSAGRYNEQFF
>TRBJ1-1|TRBD1|NA|TRBV6-1
TGTGCCAGCAGTGGGGTAGGGACAGGCCTCCTTATGAACACTGAAGCTTTCTTT
CASSGVGTGLLMNTEAFF
>TRBJ2-7|NA|NA|TRBV7-9
TGTGCCAGCAGCTTAGAACAGGTCAAGCAGTACTTC
CASSLEQVKQYF
>TRBJ1-2|NA|once|TRBV29-1
TGCAGCGTCACGACAGCTAACTATGGCTACACCTTC
CSVTTANYGYTF
>TRBJ1-6|TRBD1|NA|TRBV15
TGTGCCACCAGCAAGGGGGCCCTCCGGATGAATTCACCCCTCCACTTT
CATSKGALRMNSPLHF
>TRBJ2-3|NA|NA|TRBV9
TGTGCCAGCAGCGTAAGGACAGTACCCACAGATACGCAGTATTTT
CASSVRTVPTDTQYF
>TRBJ1-1|NA|NA|TRBV5-6
TGTGCCAGCAGCTTGCACCGGGAATTGAGGTCGGTAGCTTTCTTT
CASSLHRELRSVAFF
>TRBJ2-7|TRBD2|NA|TRBV5-1
TGCGCCAGCAAGGAAGGGACTAGTGGCGAGCAGTACTTC
CASKEGTSGEQYF
>TRBJ2-2|NA|NA|TRBV9
TGTGCCAGCAGCGGGCGGGGAGGGGAGCTGTTTTTT
CASSGRGGELFF
>TRBJ2-2|NA|NA|TRBV6-6
TGTGCCAGCAGAAAAACAGGCACCGGGGAGCTGTTTTTT
CASRKTGTGELFF
>TRBJ2-7|NA|NA|TRBV10-2
TGCGCCAGCAGTGAGCAGGGGTCCCTAATCAAGCACTTC
CASSEQGSLIKHF
>TRBJ1-2|NA|once|TRBV2
TGTGCCAGCAGGACTGACACCCTAGCTAACTATGGCTACACCTTC
CASRTDTLANYGYTF
>TRBJ1-3|TRBD1|NA|TRBV5-1
TGCGCCAGCAGCTTGGACAGGGGAGGTGGAAACACCATATATTTT
CASSLDRGGGNTIYF
>TRBJ1-3|NA|NA|TRBV6-6
TGTGCCAGCAGACTAGCAGGGGCCTCTGGAAACACCATATATTTT
CASRLAGASGNTIYF
>TRBJ1-2|TRBD1|NA|TRBV3-1/TRBV3-2
TGTGCCAGCAGCCAATTATCCGGGACAGGGGACTATGGCTACACCTTC
CASSQLSGTGDYGYTF